Sequencing of this T cell receptor (beta chain) was carried out in a study of blood T cell repertoires in COVID-19. Across the study: Material from acute and convalescent COVID-19 was sourced from the United States, Italy and Spain. From T cells, B-cell-depleted T cells, or PBMCs came the material, which was cDNA or gDNA.

As processed by the authors: Researchers report that nucleated cell counts were estimated from reference gene primer amplification. Assay used: immunoSEQ multiplex PCR; TCRdb lists only in-frame clones, some missing. The V and J calls and clone size were taken over from that table, and D and trimming were inferred from the DNA. The table shows more than 85,000 clones, with 75% to 90% occurring only once. The germline gives CDR1 KGHSH, CDR2 LQKENI. Trimming left V 5 bases short and J 1 base short, with 14 bases between. The CDR3 consists of 15 residues. The TCR sequence derives from a woman between 65 and 79 years old with acute or convalescent COVID-19. Sequencing was done on a sample of peripheral blood. The chain uses TRBV18 and TRBJ1-1, with TRBD1 as a possible D gene (6 bases). CDR3 sequence: CASSILVTGNTEAFF. DNA for the CDR3: TGTGCCAGCTCAATCCTCGTGACAGGGAACACTGAAGCTTTCTTT.